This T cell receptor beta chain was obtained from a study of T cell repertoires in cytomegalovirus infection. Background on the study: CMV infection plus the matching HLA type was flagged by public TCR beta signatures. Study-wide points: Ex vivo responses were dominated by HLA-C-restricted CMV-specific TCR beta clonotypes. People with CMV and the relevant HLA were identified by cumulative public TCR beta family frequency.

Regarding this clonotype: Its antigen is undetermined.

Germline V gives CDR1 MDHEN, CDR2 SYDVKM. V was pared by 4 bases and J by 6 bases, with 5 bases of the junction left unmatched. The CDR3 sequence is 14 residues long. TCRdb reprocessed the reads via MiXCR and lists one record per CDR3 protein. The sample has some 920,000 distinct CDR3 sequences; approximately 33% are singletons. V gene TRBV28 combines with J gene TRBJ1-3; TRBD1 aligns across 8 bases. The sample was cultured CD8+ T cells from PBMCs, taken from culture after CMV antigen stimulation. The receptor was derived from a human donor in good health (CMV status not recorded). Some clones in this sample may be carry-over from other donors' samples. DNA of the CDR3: TGTGCCAGCAGTTCTCGGACAGGGCCAAACACCATATATTTT. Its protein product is CASSSRTGPNTIYF.